This T cell receptor beta chain was documented in a study of monozygotic twins with inflammatory bowel disease. Concerning this clonotype: Its antigen is undetermined.

General study points: People with IBD had fewer clonotypes in common with others than healthy twins did, especially with disease activity.

Donors each gave around 2.6 ml of blood. The CDR3 consists of 15 residues. The germline gives CDR1 SGHRS, CDR2 YFSETQ. The UMIs contained a 6-nucleotide sample barcode. They were added by template switching during cDNA synthesis. From the 5' RACE reads, TCRdb lists one entry per CDR3 protein and no DNA. This sample's clone table lists a few hundred thousand distinct CDR3 sequences. Sequencing was done on a sample of blood. The chain carries TRBV5-1 and TRBJ2-3; TCRdb returns TRBD2, unconfirmable since there is no DNA. The sequence derives from a human donor with ulcerative colitis or Crohn's disease, or a healthy co-twin of an affected twin (not recorded which). This chain's CDR3 is CASSLSGRDADTQYF.